This T cell receptor beta chain derives from a study of blood T cell repertoires in COVID-19. As for the study in general: Sites across the United States, Italy and Spain contributed samples from acute and convalescent COVID-19. PBMCs, B-cell-depleted T cells, or T cells provided the cDNA or gDNA that made up the material.

Original methodology: Reference gene primer amplification gave nucleated cell count estimates. Clones were sequenced by immunoSEQ multiplex PCR, and TCRdb holds only the in-frame ones, with some missing. That table supplies the V and J calls and clone size; D and trimming were determined from the DNA. The repertoire holds over 150,000 clones, with approximately 86% as singletons. The length of the CDR3 is 13 residues. V lost 6 bases to trimming and J lost 7 bases, with 12 bases between them. The germline V gene has CDR1 MNHEY and CDR2 SVGAGI. The clonotype originates from a young man with acute or convalescent COVID-19. Sequencing used peripheral blood. This chain joins TRBV6-5 and TRBJ2-2; tentative D call: TRBD1 (6 bases). The DNA for the CDR3 is TGTGCCAGCAGCCCCAGGGGACACGGGGAGCTGTTTTTT. It translates to CASSPRGHGELFF.